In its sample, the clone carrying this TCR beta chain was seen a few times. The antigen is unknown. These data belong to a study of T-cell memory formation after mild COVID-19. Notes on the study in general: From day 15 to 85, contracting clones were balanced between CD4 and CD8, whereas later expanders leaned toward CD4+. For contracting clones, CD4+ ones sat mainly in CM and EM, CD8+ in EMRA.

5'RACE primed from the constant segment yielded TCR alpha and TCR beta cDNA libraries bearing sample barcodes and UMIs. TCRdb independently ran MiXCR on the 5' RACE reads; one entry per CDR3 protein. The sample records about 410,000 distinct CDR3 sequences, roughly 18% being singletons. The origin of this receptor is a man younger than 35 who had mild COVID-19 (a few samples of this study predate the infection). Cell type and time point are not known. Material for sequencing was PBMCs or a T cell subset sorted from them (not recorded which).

CDR3 amino acids: CASSFSKAGSPLHF. As DNA, the CDR3 is TGCGCCAGCAGCTTTTCAAAGGCAGGATCACCCCTCCACTTT. This sequence joins TRBV5-1 and TRBJ1-6; D is uncertain. The CDR3 loop spans 14 amino acids. The V and J ends lost 2 bases and 10 bases respectively, with 13 bases between them. Per the germline V gene, CDR1 is SGHRS and CDR2 is YFSETQ. Together with reference TRBV5-1 and TRBJ1-6, the CDR3 gives the full variable domain: KAGVTQTPRYLIKTRGQQVTLSCSPISGHRSVSWYQQTPGQGLQFLFEYFSETQRNKGNFPGRFSGRQFSNSRSEMNVSTLELGDSALYLCASSFSKAGSPLHFGNGTRLTVT.